A selection of T cell receptor beta chains follows, all from one sample in a study of metastatic and nonmetastatic thyroid tumors. TCRdb called clones again from the PCR reads with MiXCR. The sample lists about 39,000 clones, 15% to 20% occurring once. Material for sequencing was blood. These receptors originate from a female donor with papillary thyroid cancer or a benign thyroid nodule (not recorded which). Some clones in this sample may be carry-over from other donors' samples. CDR3s include the opening cysteine and the closing phenylalanine or tryptophan.

V gene	J gene	CDR3 protein
TRBV5-6	TRBJ2-5	CASSPDATGPETQYF
TRBV28	TRBJ2-1	CASIGLGGSNEQFF
TRBV3-1	TRBJ2-2	CASSPPGQGSTGELFF
TRBV11-2	TRBJ2-7	CASSSKRGAQPHEQYF
TRBV7-3	TRBJ2-5	CASSPGSWRACETQYF
TRBV30	TRBJ1-5	CAWSKTYNQPQHF
TRBV27	TRBJ2-7	CASSPRGLAYSYEQYF
TRBV7-2	TRBJ1-2	CASSLGVGDYGYTF
TRBV2	TRBJ1-6	CASLGTVNSPLHF
TRBV14	TRBJ1-1	CASSGGDVLSEAFF
TRBV7-3	TRBJ2-1	CASSISGNEQFF
TRBV5-5	TRBJ1-1	CASSVQGWGTEAFF
TRBV5-1	TRBJ2-7	CASSLAQGAHEQYF
TRBV24-1	TRBJ2-5	CATSDLNSREKETQYF
TRBV4-3	TRBJ2-5	CASSQGGRSETQYF
TRBV27	TRBJ2-2	CASSSRGTGELFF
TRBV30	TRBJ2-7	CAWSEAGAHEQYF
TRBV19	TRBJ2-7	CATRRDYEQYF
TRBV2	TRBJ2-7	CASSEPRLRDYEQYF
TRBV28	TRBJ1-6	CASSRGHGSISYNSPHHF
TRBV28	TRBJ2-3	CASSPGTLFSTDTQYF
TRBV20-1	TRBJ2-3	CSAPTGSGTDTQYF
TRBV5-1	TRBJ2-7	CASSLAWPGSSYEQYF
TRBV7-2	TRBJ1-2	CASSLDSTYYGYTF
TRBV9	TRBJ2-7	CASSPGIGAVFVYEQYF
TRBV29-1	TRBJ2-1	CSVDWPREEAGYLHNEQFF
TRBV6-5	TRBJ1-1	CASSYPGQLNTEAFF
TRBV19	TRBJ2-7	CASSITQGGASYEQYF
TRBV20-1	TRBJ1-2	CSARGGGAYGYTF
TRBV5-6	TRBJ1-2	CASSLSGQGLLDYGYTF